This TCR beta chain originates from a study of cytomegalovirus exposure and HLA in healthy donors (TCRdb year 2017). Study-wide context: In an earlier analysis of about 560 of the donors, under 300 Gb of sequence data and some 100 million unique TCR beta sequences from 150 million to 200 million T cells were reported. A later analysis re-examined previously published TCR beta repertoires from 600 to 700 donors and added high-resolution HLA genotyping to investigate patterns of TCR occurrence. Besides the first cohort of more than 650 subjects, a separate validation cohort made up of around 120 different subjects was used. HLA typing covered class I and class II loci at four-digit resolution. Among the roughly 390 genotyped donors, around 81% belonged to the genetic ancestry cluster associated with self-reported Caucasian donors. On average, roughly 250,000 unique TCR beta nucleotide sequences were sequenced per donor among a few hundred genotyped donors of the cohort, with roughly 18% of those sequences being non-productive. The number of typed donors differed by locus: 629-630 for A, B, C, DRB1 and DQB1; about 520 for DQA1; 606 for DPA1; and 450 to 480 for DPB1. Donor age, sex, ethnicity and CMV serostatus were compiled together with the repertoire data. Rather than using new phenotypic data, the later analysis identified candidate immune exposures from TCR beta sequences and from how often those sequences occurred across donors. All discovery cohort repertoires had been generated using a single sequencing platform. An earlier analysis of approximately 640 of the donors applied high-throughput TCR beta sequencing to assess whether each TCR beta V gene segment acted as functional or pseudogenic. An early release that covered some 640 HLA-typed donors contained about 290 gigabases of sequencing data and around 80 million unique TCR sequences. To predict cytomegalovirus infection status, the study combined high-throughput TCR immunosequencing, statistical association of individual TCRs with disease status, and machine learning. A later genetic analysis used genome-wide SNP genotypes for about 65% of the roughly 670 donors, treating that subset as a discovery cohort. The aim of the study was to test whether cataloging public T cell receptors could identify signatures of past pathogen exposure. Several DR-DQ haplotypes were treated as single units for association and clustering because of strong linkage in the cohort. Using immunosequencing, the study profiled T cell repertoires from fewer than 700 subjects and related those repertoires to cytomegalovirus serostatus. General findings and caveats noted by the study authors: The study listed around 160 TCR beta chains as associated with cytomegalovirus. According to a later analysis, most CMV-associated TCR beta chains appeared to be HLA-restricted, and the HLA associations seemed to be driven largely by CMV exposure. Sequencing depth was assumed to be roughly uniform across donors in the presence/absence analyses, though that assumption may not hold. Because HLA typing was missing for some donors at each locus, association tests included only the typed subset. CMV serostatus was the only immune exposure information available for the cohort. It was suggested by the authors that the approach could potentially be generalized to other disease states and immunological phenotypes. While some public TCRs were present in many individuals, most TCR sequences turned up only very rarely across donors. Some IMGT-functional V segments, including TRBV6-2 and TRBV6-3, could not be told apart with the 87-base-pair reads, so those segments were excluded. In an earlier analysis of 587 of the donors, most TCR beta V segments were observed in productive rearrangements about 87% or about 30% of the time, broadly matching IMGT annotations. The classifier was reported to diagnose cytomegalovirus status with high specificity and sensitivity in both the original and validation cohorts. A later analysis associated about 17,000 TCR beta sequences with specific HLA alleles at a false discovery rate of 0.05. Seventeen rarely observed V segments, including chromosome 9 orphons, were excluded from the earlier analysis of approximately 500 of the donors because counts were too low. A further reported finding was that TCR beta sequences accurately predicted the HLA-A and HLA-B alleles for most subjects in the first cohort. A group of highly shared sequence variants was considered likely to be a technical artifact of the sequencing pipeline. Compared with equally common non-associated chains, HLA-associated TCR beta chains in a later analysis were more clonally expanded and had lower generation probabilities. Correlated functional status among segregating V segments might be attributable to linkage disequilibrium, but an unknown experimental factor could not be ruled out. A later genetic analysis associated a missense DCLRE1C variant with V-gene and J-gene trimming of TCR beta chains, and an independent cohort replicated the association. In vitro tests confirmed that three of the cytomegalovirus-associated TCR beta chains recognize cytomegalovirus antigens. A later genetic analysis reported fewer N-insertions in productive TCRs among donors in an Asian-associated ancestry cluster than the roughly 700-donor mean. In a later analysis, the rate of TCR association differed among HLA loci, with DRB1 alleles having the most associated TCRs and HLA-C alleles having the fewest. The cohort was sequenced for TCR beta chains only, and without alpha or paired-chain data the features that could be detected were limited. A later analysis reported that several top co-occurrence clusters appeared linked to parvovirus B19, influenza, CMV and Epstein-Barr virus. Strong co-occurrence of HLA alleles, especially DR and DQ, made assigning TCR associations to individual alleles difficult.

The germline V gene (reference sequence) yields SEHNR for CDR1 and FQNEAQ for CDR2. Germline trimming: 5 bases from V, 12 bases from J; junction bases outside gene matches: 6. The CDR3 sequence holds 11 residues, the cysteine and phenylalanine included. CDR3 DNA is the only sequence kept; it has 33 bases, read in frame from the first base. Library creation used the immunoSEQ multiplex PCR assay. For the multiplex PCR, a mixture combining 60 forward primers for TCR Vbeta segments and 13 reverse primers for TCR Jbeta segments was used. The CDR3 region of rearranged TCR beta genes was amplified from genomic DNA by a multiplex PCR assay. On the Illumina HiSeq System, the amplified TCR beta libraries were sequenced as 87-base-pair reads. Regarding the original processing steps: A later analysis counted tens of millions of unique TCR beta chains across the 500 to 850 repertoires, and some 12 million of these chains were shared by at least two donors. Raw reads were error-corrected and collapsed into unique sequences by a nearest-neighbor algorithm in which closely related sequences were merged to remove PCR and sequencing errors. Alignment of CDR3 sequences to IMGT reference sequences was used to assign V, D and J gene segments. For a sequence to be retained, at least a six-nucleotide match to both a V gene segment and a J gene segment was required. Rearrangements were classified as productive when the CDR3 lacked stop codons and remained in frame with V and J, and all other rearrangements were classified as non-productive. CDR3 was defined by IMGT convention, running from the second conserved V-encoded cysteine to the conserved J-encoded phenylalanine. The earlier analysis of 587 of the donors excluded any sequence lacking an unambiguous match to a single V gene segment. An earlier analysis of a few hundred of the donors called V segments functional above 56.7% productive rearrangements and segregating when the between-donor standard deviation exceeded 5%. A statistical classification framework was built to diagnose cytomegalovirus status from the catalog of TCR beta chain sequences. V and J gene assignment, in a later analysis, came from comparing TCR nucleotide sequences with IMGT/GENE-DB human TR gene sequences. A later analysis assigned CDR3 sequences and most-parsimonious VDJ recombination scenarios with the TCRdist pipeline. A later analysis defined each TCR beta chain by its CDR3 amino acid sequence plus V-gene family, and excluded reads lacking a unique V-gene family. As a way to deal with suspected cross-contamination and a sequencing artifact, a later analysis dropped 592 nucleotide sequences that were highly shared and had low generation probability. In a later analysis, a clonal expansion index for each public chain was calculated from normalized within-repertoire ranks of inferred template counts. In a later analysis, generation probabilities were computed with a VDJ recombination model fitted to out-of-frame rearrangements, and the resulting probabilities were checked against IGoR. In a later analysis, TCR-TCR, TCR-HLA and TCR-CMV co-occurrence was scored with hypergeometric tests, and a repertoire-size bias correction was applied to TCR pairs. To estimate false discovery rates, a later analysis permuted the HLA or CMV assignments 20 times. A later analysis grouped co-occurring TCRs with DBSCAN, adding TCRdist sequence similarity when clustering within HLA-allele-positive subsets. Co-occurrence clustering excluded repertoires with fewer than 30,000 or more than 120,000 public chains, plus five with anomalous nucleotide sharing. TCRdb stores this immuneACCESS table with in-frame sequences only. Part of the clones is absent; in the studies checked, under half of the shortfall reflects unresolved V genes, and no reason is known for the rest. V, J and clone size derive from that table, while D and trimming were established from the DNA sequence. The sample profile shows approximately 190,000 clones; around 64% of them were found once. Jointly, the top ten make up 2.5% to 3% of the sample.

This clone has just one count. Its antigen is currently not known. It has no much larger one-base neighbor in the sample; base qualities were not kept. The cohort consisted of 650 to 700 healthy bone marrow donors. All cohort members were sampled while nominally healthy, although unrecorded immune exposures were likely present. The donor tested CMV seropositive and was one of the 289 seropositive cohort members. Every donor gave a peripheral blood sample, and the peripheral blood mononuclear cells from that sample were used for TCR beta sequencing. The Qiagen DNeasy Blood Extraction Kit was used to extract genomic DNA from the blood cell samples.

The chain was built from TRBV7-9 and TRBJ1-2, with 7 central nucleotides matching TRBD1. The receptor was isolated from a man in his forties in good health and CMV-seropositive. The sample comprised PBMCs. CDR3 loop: CASSHDRADTF. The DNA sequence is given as TGTGCCAGCAGCCACGACAGGGCGGACACCTTC.